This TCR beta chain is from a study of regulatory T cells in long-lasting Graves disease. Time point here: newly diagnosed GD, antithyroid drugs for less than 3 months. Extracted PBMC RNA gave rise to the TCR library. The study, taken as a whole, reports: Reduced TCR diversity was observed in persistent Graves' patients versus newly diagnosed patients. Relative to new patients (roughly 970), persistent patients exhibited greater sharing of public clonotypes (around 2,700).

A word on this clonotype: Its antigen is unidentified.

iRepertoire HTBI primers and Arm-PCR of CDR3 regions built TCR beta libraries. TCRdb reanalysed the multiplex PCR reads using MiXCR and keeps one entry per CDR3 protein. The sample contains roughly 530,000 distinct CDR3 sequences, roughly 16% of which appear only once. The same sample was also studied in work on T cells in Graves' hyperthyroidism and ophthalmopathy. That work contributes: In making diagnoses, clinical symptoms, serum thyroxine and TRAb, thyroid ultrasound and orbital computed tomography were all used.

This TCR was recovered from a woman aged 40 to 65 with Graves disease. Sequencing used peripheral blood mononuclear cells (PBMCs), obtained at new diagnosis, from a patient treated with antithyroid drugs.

The CDR3, as DNA: TGCAGTGCTAGAGATCCGGTTAACTATGGCTACACCTTC. Translating gives CSARDPVNYGYTF. J is TRBJ1-2 and V is TRBV20-1; the D is unclear. V shed 0 bases and J shed 1 base, with 6 bases lying between them. CDR1 and CDR2 from the germline V gene are DFQATT and SNEGSKA (reference sequence). The CDR3 sequence is 13 residues long.